The TCR beta chain under discussion was sequenced for a study of shared clonotypes between healthy human individuals. Regarding the study as a whole: Inspection by rarefaction showed sorted-subset sequencing to be incomplete despite large depth.

Authors' methods: Junction-only sequences produced by ImmunoSEQ had no quality scores, so filtering differed. Clones were read by immunoSEQ multiplex PCR, and TCRdb kept only the in-frame ones, dropping some. The DNA gave D and trimming, while V, J and clone size come from that table. The data contain roughly 2.2 million clones, around 90% of them singletons. Trimming left V 4 bases short and J 0 bases short, with 10 bases between. Germline CDR1 MNHEY, CDR2 SMNVEV (reference sequence). This CDR3 spans 15 amino acids. This clone is a singleton in its sample. Its antigen is unknown. CD45RA-negative memory and CD45RA+ naive subsets were split from the CD4+ cells.

The TCR originated in a man younger than 35 in good health. Some clones in this sample may be carry-over from other donors' samples. The chain couples TRBV27 to TRBJ2-1, with a weak D call TRBD2 (6 bases). The sequencing input was naive CD4+ T cells from PBMCs. The subset: CD45RA+ positively selected. CDR3 protein: CASSSYGSSYNEQFF. The DNA for the CDR3 is TGTGCCAGCAGTTCTTACGGGAGCTCCTACAATGAGCAGTTCTTC.